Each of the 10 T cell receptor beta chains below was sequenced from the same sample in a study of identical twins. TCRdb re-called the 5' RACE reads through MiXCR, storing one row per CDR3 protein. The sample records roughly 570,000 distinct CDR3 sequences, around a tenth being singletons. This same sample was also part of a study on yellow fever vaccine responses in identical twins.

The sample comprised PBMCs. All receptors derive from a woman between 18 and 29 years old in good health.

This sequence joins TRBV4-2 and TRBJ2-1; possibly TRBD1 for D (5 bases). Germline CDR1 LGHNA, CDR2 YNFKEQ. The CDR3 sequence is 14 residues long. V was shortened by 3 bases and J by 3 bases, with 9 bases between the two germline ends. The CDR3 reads CASSHGDSYNEQFF. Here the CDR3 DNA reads TGTGCCAGCAGCCACGGAGACAGCTACAATGAGCAGTTCTTC.

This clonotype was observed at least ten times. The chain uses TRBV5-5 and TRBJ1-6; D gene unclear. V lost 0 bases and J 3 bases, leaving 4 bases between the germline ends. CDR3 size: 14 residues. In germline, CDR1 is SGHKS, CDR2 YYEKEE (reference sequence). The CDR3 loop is CASSLGHYNSPLHF. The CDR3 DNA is TGTGCCAGCAGCTTGGGACACTATAATTCACCCCTCCACTTT.

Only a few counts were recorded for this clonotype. The CDR3 nucleotides read TGCAGCGTTGTCTTCGAAACCGGGGAGCTGTTTTTT. Its protein is CSVVFETGELFF. The chain carries TRBV29-1 and TRBJ2-2; D call uncertain. The CDR3 runs to 12 residues. V was cut by 4 bases and J by 5 bases, with 8 bases left in between. Germline lookup yields CDR1 SQVTM and CDR2 ANQGSEA.

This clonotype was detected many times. For the CDR3, the DNA is TGTGCCAGCGGCCTTGTTAGCGGATACAATGAGCAGTTCTTC. It is translated as CASGLVSGYNEQFF. The chain carries TRBV7-2 and TRBJ2-1, with D perhaps TRBD2 (6 bases). The V end lost 8 bases, the J end lost 4 bases, and 15 bases lay between the germline ends. Germline V lookup: CDR1 SGHTA, CDR2 FQGNSA. The CDR3 consists of 14 residues.

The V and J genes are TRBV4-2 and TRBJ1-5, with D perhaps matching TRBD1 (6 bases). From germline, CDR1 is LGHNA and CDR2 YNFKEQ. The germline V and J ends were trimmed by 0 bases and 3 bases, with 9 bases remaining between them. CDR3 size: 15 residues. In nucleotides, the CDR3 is TGTGCCAGCAGCCAAGAACAGGGATACAATCAGCCCCAGCATTTT. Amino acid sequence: CASSQEQGYNQPQHF.

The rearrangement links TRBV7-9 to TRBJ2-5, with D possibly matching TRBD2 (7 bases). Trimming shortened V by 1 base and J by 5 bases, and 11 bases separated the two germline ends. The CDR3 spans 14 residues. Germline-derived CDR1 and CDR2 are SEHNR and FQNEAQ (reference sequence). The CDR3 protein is CASSLDGGAETQYF. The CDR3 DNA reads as TGTGCCAGCAGCTTAGATGGGGGGGCGGAGACCCAGTACTTC.

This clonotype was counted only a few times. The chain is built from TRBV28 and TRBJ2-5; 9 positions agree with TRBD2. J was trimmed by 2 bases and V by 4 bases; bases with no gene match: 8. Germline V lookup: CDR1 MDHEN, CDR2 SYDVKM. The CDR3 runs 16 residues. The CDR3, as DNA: TGTGCCAGCAGTTCCGGGGGACTAGCTATGCAAGAGACCCAGTACTTC. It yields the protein CASSSGGLAMQETQYF. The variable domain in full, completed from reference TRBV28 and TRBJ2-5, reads DVKVTQSSRYLVKRTGEKVFLECVQDMDHENMFWYRQDPGLGLRLIYFSYDVKMKEKGDIPEGYSVSREKKERFSLILESASTNQTSMYLCASSSGGLAMQETQYFGPGTRLLVL.

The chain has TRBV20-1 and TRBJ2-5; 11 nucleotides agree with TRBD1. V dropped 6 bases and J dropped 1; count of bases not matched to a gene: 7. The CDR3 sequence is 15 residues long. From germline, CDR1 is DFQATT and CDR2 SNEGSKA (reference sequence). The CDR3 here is CSAQGQGDIQETQYF. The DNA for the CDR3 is TGCAGTGCCCAGGGACAGGGGGACATCCAAGAGACCCAGTACTTC.

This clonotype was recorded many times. The CDR3 loop is CSVILAGFHYEQYF. The CDR3 DNA is TGCAGCGTCATACTAGCGGGCTTTCACTACGAGCAGTACTTC. The V and J genes are TRBV29-1 and TRBJ2-7; 9 nucleotides align to TRBD2. Germline trimming cut 6 bases from V and 3 bases from J; bases unmatched to any gene: 9. Germline-derived CDR1 and CDR2 are SQVTM and ANQGSEA. The CDR3 is 14 amino acids.

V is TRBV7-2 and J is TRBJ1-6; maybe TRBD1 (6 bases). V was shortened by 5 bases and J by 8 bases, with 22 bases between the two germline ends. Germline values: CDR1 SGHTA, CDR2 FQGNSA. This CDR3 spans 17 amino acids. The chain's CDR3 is CASSQDGVGGPYSPLHF. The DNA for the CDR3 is TGTGCCAGCAGCCAAGACGGAGTCGGGGGGCCTTATTCACCCCTCCACTTT.